Following are 32 T cell receptor beta chains from one sample sequenced in a study of T cells after yellow fever vaccination. TCRdb independently ran MiXCR on the 5' RACE reads; one entry per CDR3 protein. This table holds 450,000 to 600,000 distinct CDR3 sequences, about a sixth found once. This sample comprised PBMCs, obtained less than 6 days after the first yellow fever vaccination. These receptors came from a man between 18 and 35 years old who received the YFV17D yellow fever vaccine.

In this sample, this clonotype turned up a few times. CDR3 protein: CSVSEGEGEKLFF. Written as DNA, the CDR3 is TGCAGCGTTTCCGAAGGGGAAGGTGAAAAACTGTTTTTT. The chain combines TRBV29-1 with TRBJ1-4; tentative D call: TRBD1 (5 bases). Germline CDR1 and CDR2: SQVTM and ANQGSEA. V was clipped by 5 bases and J by 7 bases, with 14 bases between them. The CDR3 covers 13 residues.

The sample holds a few counts of this clonotype. V is TRBV18 and J is TRBJ2-1; possibly TRBD1 for D (6 bases). V was trimmed by 2 bases and J by 15 bases, leaving 17 bases between them. In germline, CDR1 is KGHSH, CDR2 LQKENI. This CDR3 spans 13 amino acids. CDR3 in amino acids: CASSPATGPWWFF. DNA for the CDR3: TGTGCCAGCTCACCAGCGACAGGCCCGTGGTGGTTCTTC.

This rearrangement joins TRBV10-3 to TRBJ1-4, with D uncertain. The CDR3 is 17 residues long. V lost 2 bases and J 0 bases, leaving 13 bases between the germline ends. Germline V CDR1 and CDR2: ENHRY, SYGVKD. CDR3 bases: TGTGCCATCAGTGAGCTTGGCAGCACCTCAACTAATGAAAAACTGTTTTTT. Its protein product is CAISELGSTSTNEKLFF.

The chain has TRBV5-1 and TRBJ1-6; D call uncertain. Between the trimmed V and J ends, which lost 1 base and 8 bases, there was a span of 13 bases. This CDR3 region has 15 residues. Germline-derived CDR1 and CDR2 are SGHRS and YFSETQ. Here the CDR3 DNA reads TGCGCCAGCAGCTTGCTTCCGGGAGAATATTCACCCCTCCACTTT. Amino acids: CASSLLPGEYSPLHF.

The chain carries TRBV18 and TRBJ1-5; D not certain. Germline V CDR1 and CDR2: KGHSH, LQKENI. The CDR3 is made up of 19 amino acids. The V and J ends lost 3 bases and 0 bases respectively, with 21 bases between them. CDR3 nucleotides: TGTGCCAGCTCACCGCCCGACAAGGACCATTTTTTTAGCAATCAGCCCCAGCATTTT. This gives the protein CASSPPDKDHFFSNQPQHF.

The chain joins TRBV5-1 to TRBJ2-7, with 9 bases matching TRBD1. The CDR3 contains 14 residues. CDR1 and CDR2 (germline): SGHRS, YFSETQ. J gave up 4 bases and V 4 bases, and 6 bases lay outside the gene matches. CDR3 in amino acids: CASSGGQGLYEQYV. As DNA, the CDR3 is TGCGCCAGCAGCGGGGGACAGGGATTATACGAGCAGTACGTC.

The chain is built from TRBV20-1 and TRBJ1-2; D possibly corresponds to TRBD1 (6 bases). V lost 7 bases and J 1 base, leaving 13 bases between the germline ends. The CDR3 has 13 amino acids. Germline values: CDR1 DFQATT, CDR2 SNEGSKA (reference sequence). The CDR3 nucleotides read TGCAGTGGAGGGACAACTGTTAACTATGGCTACACCTTC. Translated: CSGGTTVNYGYTF.

This clonotype was seen a handful of times. The CDR3 coding sequence is TGTGCCAGCAGTGGACCAGCTGAGGAGCAGTACTTC. It codes for CASSGPAEEQYF. This chain uses TRBV25-1 with TRBJ2-7; D is ambiguous. V lost 4 bases and J lost 7, with 11 bases in between. Looked up from germline, CDR1 is MGHDK and CDR2 is SYGVNS. This CDR3 has 12 amino acids.

This clonotype was recorded many times. V usage is TRBV4-3 and J usage is TRBJ1-3; D is possibly TRBD1 (6 bases). V was pared by 0 bases and J by 0 bases, with 12 bases between. This CDR3 has 17 residues. The V gene's germline CDR1 is LGHNA and CDR2 YSLEER. CDR3 nucleotide sequence: TGCGCCAGCAGCCAAGATGGGAGGGGGGGCTCTGGAAACACCATATATTTT. This sequence encodes CASSQDGRGGSGNTIYF.

This clonotype was counted a few times. J is TRBJ1-6 and V is TRBV6-5, with D unclear. The CDR3 has 16 amino acids. The germline CDR1 and CDR2 sequences are MNHEY and SVGAGI. V was clipped by 3 bases and J by 0 bases, with 9 bases between them. For the CDR3, the DNA is TGTGCCAGCAGTTATGACCGGAGCTCCTATAATTCACCCCTCCACTTT. It translates to CASSYDRSSYNSPLHF.

This clonotype has more than one count but fewer than ten. V gene TRBV5-1 combines with J gene TRBJ2-5; TRBD2 matches at 7 bases. Germline V gene lookup returns CDR1 SGHRS and CDR2 YFSETQ. CDR3 length: 13 residues. The ends lost 7 bases at V and 5 bases at J; junction bases unmatched: 8. This CDR3 reads CASALGRAETQYF. For the CDR3, the DNA is TGCGCCAGCGCATTGGGGAGGGCCGAGACCCAGTACTTC.

This clonotype was picked up a small number of times. The chain couples TRBV5-1 to TRBJ2-3; TRBD1 matches at 9 bases. Germline lookup yields CDR1 SGHRS and CDR2 YFSETQ. The CDR3 loop spans 13 amino acids. Germline trimming cut 5 bases from V and 7 bases from J; bases unmatched to any gene: 5. The CDR3 reads CASSTGGGYTQYF. CDR3 in DNA: TGCGCCAGCAGTACAGGGGGCGGATATACGCAGTATTTT.

The gene calls are TRBV20-1 and TRBJ1-5; TRBD1 matches 9 bases. Losses at the gene ends were 2 bases for V and 0 bases for J; bases not matched to a gene: 5. The CDR3 is 16 residues long. The germline CDR1 and CDR2 sequences are DFQATT and SNEGSKA (reference sequence). The DNA of the CDR3 is TGCAGTGCTAGATACAGGGGGCTTCTTAGCAATCAGCCCCAGCATTTT. This translates into CSARYRGLLSNQPQHF.

In its sample, this clonotype was seen a few times. J is TRBJ2-5 and V is TRBV4-2, with 9 nucleotides matching TRBD2. Germline loops: CDR1 LGHNA, CDR2 YNFKEQ. The CDR3 length is 16 residues. With 1 base clipped from V and 2 bases from J, the junction kept 5 bases outside the gene matches. In DNA, the CDR3 is TGTGCCAGCAGCCAAGGGGCGGGGGGGCTTCAAGAGACCCAGTACTTC. The encoded protein is CASSQGAGGLQETQYF.

This clonotype appeared a few times. This chain uses TRBV20-1 with TRBJ2-5; D is possibly TRBD1 or TRBD2 (5 bases each). The CDR3 sequence is 15 residues long. Trimming took 0 bases from V and 1 from J, leaving 12 bases between them. Germline CDR1 DFQATT, CDR2 SNEGSKA (reference sequence). The CDR3 protein is CSAREGRQFQETQYF. The CDR3 coding sequence is TGCAGTGCTAGAGAGGGGAGACAGTTCCAAGAGACCCAGTACTTC.

The CDR3 is CASSPRQGAGEKLFF. The CDR3 DNA sequence: TGTGCCAGCAGTCCTAGACAGGGGGCAGGTGAAAAACTGTTTTTT. J is TRBJ1-4 and V is TRBV7-2; the match to TRBD1 covers 10 bases. CDR1 SGHTA and CDR2 FQGNSA come from the germline V gene. With 6 bases clipped from V and 7 bases from J, the junction kept 8 bases outside the gene matches. This CDR3 contains 15 residues.

The table lists this clonotype with a few counts. The CDR3 bases are TGCGCCAGCAGCCAAGATGTGGAAGGGCGGGAAAAACTGTTTTTT. Protein: CASSQDVEGREKLFF. The chain combines TRBV4-3 with TRBJ1-4; no clear D. Trimming stripped 0 bases from V and 8 bases from J, with 13 bases between. The CDR3 spans 15 residues. The V gene's germline CDR1 is LGHNA and CDR2 YSLEER.

This rearrangement joins TRBV11-2 to TRBJ2-1, with D uncertain. Germline values: CDR1 SGHAT, CDR2 FQNNGV. The CDR3 loop spans 12 amino acids. Trimming cost V 0 bases and J 11 bases, with 8 bases left between them. The CDR3 loop is CASSLEGWKQFF. The CDR3 DNA reads TGTGCCAGCAGCTTAGAGGGGTGGAAGCAGTTCTTC.

This clonotype showed up just a few times. The chain uses TRBV24-1 and TRBJ2-1, with 8 nucleotides matching TRBD2. This CDR3 is 13 amino acids long. The germline CDR1 and CDR2 sequences are KGHDR and SFDVKD. The V segment lost 6 bases and the J segment 8 bases; nucleotides outside the gene matches: 5. This CDR3 reads CATSSRGGYEQFF. The CDR3 DNA reads as TGTGCCACCAGTTCACGGGGGGGTTATGAGCAGTTCTTC.

This clonotype was seen at least ten times. The chain couples TRBV7-6 to TRBJ2-7; possibly TRBD1 for D (5 bases). V was shortened by 3 bases and J by 0 bases, with 12 bases between the two germline ends. This CDR3 is 15 amino acids long. The germline V gene has CDR1 SGHVS and CDR2 FNYEAQ. The CDR3 DNA reads TGTGCCAGCAGCTTTAGGACATCAAGCTCCTACGAGCAGTACTTC. Its protein is CASSFRTSSSYEQYF.

This clonotype turned up a few times. The chain's CDR3 is CSAVRGGATWVHGETQYF. In DNA, the CDR3 is TGCAGTGCTGTCCGTGGGGGGGCCACCTGGGTCCATGGAGAGACCCAGTACTTC. V and J are TRBV20-1 and TRBJ2-5; tentatively, D is TRBD2 (7 bases). Germline lookup yields CDR1 DFQATT and CDR2 SNEGSKA (reference sequence). This CDR3 contains 18 residues. With 5 bases removed from V and 4 bases from J, the gap between germline ends came to 29 bases.

As DNA, the CDR3 is TGTGCTAGTGGTTCTCGCAGCCAAGAGACCCAGTACTTC. Protein: CASGSRSQETQYF. V and J are TRBV12-5 and TRBJ2-5, with D uncertain. Germline CDR1 LGHNT, CDR2 FRNRAP. Trimming removed 4 bases from V and 1 base from J, with 7 bases in between. The CDR3 has 13 residues. Full variable domain (remainder filled in from reference TRBV12-5 and TRBJ2-5): DARVTQTPRHKVTEMGQEVTMRCQPILGHNTVFWYRQTMMQGLELLAYFRNRAPLDDSGMPKDRFSAEMPDATLATLKIQPSEPRDSAVYFCASGSRSQETQYFGPGTRLLVL.

The count of this clonotype is one. The CDR3 bases are TGTGCCAGTAGGTCAAGGCCGGGACTAGCGGGGGGGCGTCATAATGAGCAGTTCTTC. Protein sequence: CASRSRPGLAGGRHNEQFF. The chain couples TRBV19 to TRBJ2-1; the match to TRBD2 covers 16 bases. The length of the CDR3 is 19 residues. Trimming removed 6 bases from V and 7 bases from J; junction bases left unmatched: 15. Germline lookup yields CDR1 LNHDA and CDR2 SQIVND (reference sequence).

This rearrangement joins TRBV4-3 to TRBJ1-3; TRBD1 is a possible D gene (5 bases). Germline lookup yields CDR1 LGHNA and CDR2 YSLEER. The CDR3 has 15 amino acids. V dropped 3 bases and J dropped 3 bases, with 12 bases sitting between them. The CDR3 bases are TGCGCCAGCAGCCAGGGGACCCCTTTTGGAAACACCATATATTTT. It yields the protein CASSQGTPFGNTIYF.

V and J are TRBV6-1 and TRBJ2-1; the match to TRBD2 covers 11 bases. V trimming: 6 bases; J trimming: 5 bases; junction bases outside the gene matches: 6. Germline CDR1 MNHNS, CDR2 SASEGT. This CDR3 is built from 15 residues. Here the CDR3 reads CASSRGTSGNNEQFF. CDR3 nucleotide sequence: TGTGCCAGCAGCCGGGGGACTAGCGGAAACAATGAGCAGTTCTTC.

This clonotype came up a few times. The chain employs TRBV4-3 and TRBJ1-1, with D possibly matching TRBD1 (6 bases). Germline V CDR1 and CDR2: LGHNA, YSLEER. The CDR3 is 14 residues long. V was clipped by 0 bases and J by 4 bases, with 9 bases between them. CDR3 protein: CASSQEAGVTEAFF. In DNA form, the CDR3 reads TGCGCCAGCAGCCAAGAGGCAGGGGTCACTGAAGCTTTCTTT.

This clonotype was counted a few times. The chain is built from TRBV5-1 and TRBJ2-7; a possible D gene is TRBD2 (6 bases). Germline V gene data show CDR1 as SGHRS and CDR2 as YFSETQ. V was pared by 3 bases and J by 0 bases, with 16 bases between. This CDR3 is built from 16 residues. As DNA, the CDR3 is TGCGCCAGCAGCTCAAGCGGGCCTACGAGCTCCTACGAGCAGTACTTC. Protein product: CASSSSGPTSSYEQYF.

The chain has TRBV14 and TRBJ2-1, with 8 bases lining up with TRBD2. The CDR3 runs 16 residues. V was clipped by 1 base and J by 4 bases; unmatched bases: 6. Germline V gene sequence: CDR1 SGHDN, CDR2 FVKESK. The CDR3 DNA sequence: TGTGCCAGCAGCCAAGCTCCTGGCGGGGGGTACAATGAGCAGTTCTTC. Protein: CASSQAPGGGYNEQFF.

This clonotype has just a few counts. The chain carries TRBV6-2 or TRBV6-3 and TRBJ2-6; the D is unclear. The germline gives CDR1 MNHEY, CDR2 SVGEGT. This CDR3 contains 14 residues. The V gene lost 7 bases and the J gene lost 0 bases, with 7 bases spanning the gap. The CDR3 region has the DNA TGTGCCAGCAACATATTCTCTGGGGCCAACGTCCTGACTTTC. Its protein product is CASNIFSGANVLTF.

This clonotype was seen more than once but under ten times. The J gene is TRBJ2-3, the V gene TRBV28; 8 nucleotides match TRBD1. The CDR3 has 15 amino acids. The germline V gene encodes CDR1 MDHEN and CDR2 SYDVKM. The V segment lost 5 bases and the J segment 2 bases; nucleotides outside the gene matches: 6. The CDR3 reads CASSGRQGPTDTQYF. In DNA form, the CDR3 reads TGTGCCAGCAGTGGGAGACAGGGGCCCACAGATACGCAGTATTTT.

The chain couples TRBV7-8 to TRBJ2-5, with 7 bases that match TRBD2. Germline CDR1 is SGHVS and CDR2 is FQNEAQ. This CDR3 is built from 16 residues. V gave up 4 bases and J gave up 1 base; unmatched junction bases: 9. Written as DNA, the CDR3 is TGTGCCAGCAGCTGGGGGGGGGAAGGAGTCCAAGAGACCCAGTACTTC. Its translation: CASSWGGEGVQETQYF.

V usage is TRBV28 and J usage is TRBJ2-7, with a weak D call TRBD1 (6 bases). CDR1 is MDHEN and CDR2 is SYDVKM in the germline V gene. The CDR3 spans 14 residues. V was cut by 5 bases and J by 4 bases, with 15 bases left in between. CDR3 residues: CASSPARGRYEQYV. Written as DNA, the CDR3 is TGTGCCAGCAGTCCCGCCAGGGGTAGGTACGAGCAGTACGTC.